The 28 T cell receptor beta chains given below trace back to one sample, sequenced in a study of T cell repertoires in ileal Crohn's disease. The protocol was immunoSEQ multiplex PCR, while the TCRdb copy is restricted to in-frame clones and leaves out a portion. The sample records about 4,000 clones, roughly four fifths being singletons. Specimen: ileal tissue. Receptors were obtained from an adult with Crohn's disease.

This chain connects TRBV7-2 to TRBJ1-1, with TRBD1 matching over 9 bases. This CDR3 is built from 14 residues. Looked up from germline, CDR1 is SGHTA and CDR2 is FQGNSA. Germline trimming cut 5 bases from V and 3 bases from J; bases unmatched to any gene: 4. CDR3 protein: CASSPDRGDTEAFF. CDR3 nucleotide sequence: TGTGCCAGCAGCCCCGACAGGGGGGACACTGAAGCTTTCTTT.

This clone was observed once. The chain uses TRBV6-6 and TRBJ2-1, with D tentatively TRBD2 (5 bases). The CDR3 spans 14 residues. Germline assignment: CDR1 MNHNY and CDR2 SVGAGI (reference sequence). Trimming took off 2 bases at V and 10 bases at J, with 15 bases between the two ends. CDR3 residues: CASSYAGSSGEQFF. CDR3 coding DNA: TGTGCCAGCAGTTACGCCGGTAGTTCGGGGGAGCAGTTCTTC.

The gene calls are TRBV7-2 and TRBJ2-7, with 7 bases identical to TRBD2. Trimming cost V 8 bases and J 0 bases; bases outside gene matches: 1. Germline values: CDR1 SGHTA, CDR2 FQGNSA. The CDR3 contains 12 residues. The CDR3, as DNA: TGTGCCAGCGCGGGAGTCTCCTACGAGCAGTACTTC. Its protein product is CASAGVSYEQYF.

V and J are TRBV29-1 and TRBJ2-3; 7 bases are shared with TRBD2. CDR3 length: 15 amino acids. J was trimmed by 4 bases and V by 3 bases; bases with no gene match: 10. Per germline, CDR1 SQVTM and CDR2 ANQGSEA. In nucleotides, the CDR3 is TGCAGCGTTGAGACGACTAGCTTTAAATCAGATACGCAGTATTTT. Protein: CSVETTSFKSDTQYF.

The genes are TRBV6-1 and TRBJ2-3; 7 bases match TRBD2. Trimming at V came to 3 bases and at J to 3 bases, leaving 6 bases not matched to a gene. CDR3 length: 15 residues. Per the germline V gene, CDR1 is MNHNS and CDR2 is SASEGT. Here the CDR3 reads CASSDMRGSTDTQYF. DNA for the CDR3: TGTGCCAGCAGTGACATGCGGGGGAGTACAGATACGCAGTATTTT.

J is TRBJ1-1 and V is TRBV19, with a possible D match to TRBD1 (5 bases). Trimming took 3 bases from V and 5 from J, leaving 19 bases between them. Germline V gives CDR1 LNHDA, CDR2 SQIVND (reference sequence). The CDR3 loop spans 16 amino acids. CDR3 residues: CASSIGAGKKRTEAFF. In DNA form, the CDR3 reads TGTGCCAGTAGTATTGGGGCAGGGAAAAAGAGAACTGAAGCTTTCTTT.

This clone was detected a few times. The rearrangement uses TRBV29-1 and TRBJ1-1; 9 bases fit TRBD1. The trim removed 6 bases at V and 5 bases at J, leaving 7 bases unmatched. The germline V gene has CDR1 SQVTM and CDR2 ANQGSEA. The CDR3 extends over 13 amino acids. In DNA, the CDR3 is TGCAGCGTGGGGGGACAGGGCGATACTGAAGCTTTCTTT. It translates to CSVGGQGDTEAFF. Complete variable domain (other parts from reference TRBV29-1 and TRBJ1-1): SAVISQKPSRDICQRGTSLTIQCQVDSQVTMMFWYRQQPGQSLTLIATANQGSEATYESGFVIDKFPISRPNLTFSTLTVSNMSPEDSSIYLCSVGGQGDTEAFFGQGTRLTVV.

V and J are TRBV13 and TRBJ2-7; 7 nucleotides line up with TRBD2. The J segment lost 7 bases and the V segment lost 5 bases, leaving 11 bases of the junction unmatched. The CDR3 runs 14 residues. The germline CDR1 and CDR2 sequences are PRHDT and FYEKMQ (reference sequence). The CDR3 region has the DNA TGTGCCAGCAGCCGGAGCGGGGACTCTTTGGAGCAGTACTTC. Encoded protein: CASSRSGDSLEQYF. Looking up the rest from reference TRBV13 and TRBJ2-7 gives the full variable domain: AAGVIQSPRHLIKEKRETATLKCYPIPRHDTVYWYQQGPGQDPQFLISFYEKMQSDKGSIPDRFSAQQFSDYHSELNMSSLELGDSALYFCASSRSGDSLEQYFGPGTRLTVT.

J is TRBJ2-3 and V is TRBV19; TRBD2 matches at 9 bases. This CDR3 comprises 15 residues. V shed 1 base, J shed 4 bases, and the junction held 3 bases outside the gene matches. CDR1 and CDR2 (germline): LNHDA, SQIVND (reference sequence). This CDR3 reads CASSIGGGVADTQYF. Here the CDR3 DNA reads TGTGCCAGTAGTATAGGCGGGGGGGTGGCAGATACGCAGTATTTT.

CDR3: CSVEESGAKNIQYF. DNA of the CDR3: TGCAGCGTTGAAGAAAGCGGTGCCAAAAACATTCAGTACTTC. The V gene is TRBV29-1, the J gene TRBJ2-4, with D possibly matching TRBD2 (5 bases). V dropped 0 bases and J dropped 1 base, with 7 bases sitting between them. Germline V CDR1 and CDR2: SQVTM, ANQGSEA. The CDR3 is made up of 14 amino acids. Full variable domain (missing parts from reference TRBV29-1 and TRBJ2-4): SAVISQKPSRDICQRGTSLTIQCQVDSQVTMMFWYRQQPGQSLTLIATANQGSEATYESGFVIDKFPISRPNLTFSTLTVSNMSPEDSSIYLCSVEESGAKNIQYFGAGTRLSVL.

J is TRBJ1-4 and V is TRBV9, with D possibly matching TRBD1 (6 bases). Germline V gene lookup returns CDR1 SGDLS and CDR2 YYNGEE. The CDR3 covers 16 residues. Trimming took 3 bases from V and 0 from J, leaving 12 bases between them. The CDR3 loop reads CASSAAGVPTNEKLFF. In DNA form, the CDR3 reads TGTGCCAGCAGCGCAGCAGGGGTCCCAACTAATGAAAAACTGTTTTTT.

The V gene is TRBV5-1, the J gene TRBJ1-1, with D perhaps matching TRBD1 (6 bases). The CDR3 loop spans 15 amino acids. Between the trimmed V and J ends, which lost 0 bases and 2 bases, there was a span of 11 bases. Looked up from germline, CDR1 is SGHRS and CDR2 is YFSETQ. This CDR3 is CASSLGRTDNTEAFF. CDR3 DNA sequence: TGCGCCAGCAGCTTGGGACGGACAGATAACACTGAAGCTTTCTTT. Full variable domain (outside the CDR3, taken from reference TRBV5-1 and TRBJ1-1): KAGVTQTPRYLIKTRGQQVTLSCSPISGHRSVSWYQQTPGQGLQFLFEYFSETQRNKGNFPGRFSGRQFSNSRSEMNVSTLELGDSALYLCASSLGRTDNTEAFFGQGTRLTVV.

The chain is built from TRBV12-5 and TRBJ2-5; 9 positions agree with TRBD2. After removal of 6 bases from V and 3 bases from J, the junction contained 14 bases not matched to a gene. CDR1 is LGHNT, CDR2 FRNRAP, per germline. The CDR3 consists of 17 residues. The DNA for the CDR3 is TGTGCTAGTGGACTAGCTGGGCTAGCGGGAACTAAAGAGACCCAGTACTTC. Translating gives CASGLAGLAGTKETQYF.

CDR3 loop: CASSAGTGGSNQPQHF. DNA for the CDR3: TGTGCCAGCAGTGCCGGGACAGGGGGGAGCAATCAGCCCCAGCATTTT. V usage is TRBV6-1 and J usage is TRBJ1-5; 11 positions match TRBD1. V lost 4 bases, J lost 1 base, and 3 bases stayed unmatched. This CDR3 has 16 amino acids. The germline V gene has CDR1 MNHNS and CDR2 SASEGT.

Only one count was recorded for this clone. The V and J genes are TRBV4-1 and TRBJ2-3; D perhaps matches TRBD1 (6 bases). This CDR3 spans 14 amino acids. CDR1 is MGHRA, CDR2 YSYEKL, per germline. V lost 2 bases and J 3 bases, leaving 9 bases between the germline ends. In DNA, the CDR3 is TGCGCCAGCAGCCAAAGGCAGGGGACAGATACGCAGTATTTT. It translates to CASSQRQGTDTQYF.

The chain uses TRBV9 and TRBJ2-2; 8 bases agree with TRBD1. Trimming removed 4 bases from V and 5 bases from J; junction bases left unmatched: 7. In germline, CDR1 is SGDLS, CDR2 YYNGEE. The CDR3 sequence is 15 residues long. The CDR3 DNA follows: TGTGCCAGCAGCCCCCGGACAGGGCGAACCGGGGAGCTGTTTTTT. Its protein is CASSPRTGRTGELFF.

The V and J genes are TRBV5-1 and TRBJ1-2, with TRBD1 as a possible D gene (6 bases). V was cut by 2 bases and J by 2 bases, with 10 bases left in between. The CDR3 is 14 amino acids. Germline V gives CDR1 SGHRS, CDR2 YFSETQ. CDR3: CASSFGQPNYGYTF. The CDR3 DNA is TGCGCCAGCAGCTTCGGACAGCCGAACTATGGCTACACCTTC.

The rearrangement uses TRBV6-5 and TRBJ2-7; a weak D match, TRBD2 (5 bases). The CDR3 sequence is 14 residues long. Germline assignment: CDR1 MNHEY and CDR2 SVGAGI. V lost 7 bases and J 2 bases, leaving 15 bases between the germline ends. The DNA of the CDR3 is TGTGCCAGCAAAGACGGGATAGATGCCTACGAGCAGTACTTC. It specifies CASKDGIDAYEQYF.

The chain is built from TRBV5-1 and TRBJ2-1; 8 nucleotides align to TRBD2. The length of the CDR3 is 15 residues. The V gene end was trimmed by 1 base and the J gene end by 3 bases; junction bases not matched to a gene: 3. CDR1 and CDR2 from the germline V gene are SGHRS and YFSETQ. CDR3 bases: TGCGCCAGCAGCTTGAGTACTAGCGGCTACAATGAGCAGTTCTTC. It codes for CASSLSTSGYNEQFF.

This clone has only a few counts. V and J are TRBV2 and TRBJ1-3, with 9 bases lining up with TRBD1. The CDR3 has 17 amino acids. V was pared by 1 base and J by 3 bases, with 7 bases of the junction left unmatched. CDR1 is SNHLY and CDR2 is FYNNEI in the germline V gene. In DNA form, the CDR3 reads TGTGCCAGCAGTGAAGGAACAGGGGGCTTTAGTGGAAACACCATATATTTT. It translates to CASSEGTGGFSGNTIYF.

V gene TRBV4-2 combines with J gene TRBJ1-1; weak D call: TRBD1 (6 bases). The CDR3 length is 15 residues. With 2 bases removed from V and 0 bases from J, the gap between germline ends came to 10 bases. Looked up from germline, CDR1 is LGHNA and CDR2 is YNFKEQ. CDR3 nucleotide sequence: TGTGCCAGCAGCCAAACAGGGTGGATGAACACTGAAGCTTTCTTT. As protein: CASSQTGWMNTEAFF.

This clone came up once. The chain employs TRBV7-9 and TRBJ1-1; TRBD1 aligns across 7 bases. CDR1 is SEHNR, CDR2 FQNEAQ, per germline (reference sequence). The V and J ends lost 5 bases and 4 bases, in that order; junction bases with no gene match: 1. The CDR3 totals 12 residues. In DNA form, the CDR3 reads TGTGCCAGCAGCCGACAGGGCACTGAAGCTTTCTTT. Residues: CASSRQGTEAFF.

The chain has TRBV9 and TRBJ1-6, with 9 bases identical to TRBD1. Germline CDR1 is SGDLS and CDR2 is YYNGEE. V lost 1 base and J lost 8; bases outside the gene matches: 4. The CDR3 has 15 residues. This CDR3 is CASSVLQGADSPLHF. In nucleotides, the CDR3 is TGTGCCAGCAGCGTACTACAGGGGGCCGATTCACCCCTCCACTTT.

The V call is TRBV7-9, the J call TRBJ2-1; 11 nucleotides line up with TRBD2. This CDR3 spans 14 amino acids. CDR1 is SEHNR, CDR2 FQNEAQ, per germline (reference sequence). J gave up 12 bases and V 1 base, and 5 bases lay outside the gene matches. The CDR3 loop reads CASSLDGTSGRQFF. The CDR3 nucleotides read TGTGCCAGCAGCTTAGATGGGACTAGCGGTCGGCAGTTCTTC.

The chain uses TRBV19 and TRBJ1-6, with D possibly being TRBD1 (6 bases). The CDR3 is made up of 13 amino acids. The germline CDR1 and CDR2 sequences are LNHDA and SQIVND (reference sequence). Trimming shortened V by 3 bases and J by 15 bases, and 15 bases separated the two germline ends. CDR3 in DNA: TGTGCCAGTAGTATTTCAGGGGCCCGGGTCCTCCACTTT. This translates into CASSISGARVLHF.

V is TRBV10-3 and J is TRBJ2-7; weak D call: TRBD1 (5 bases). The V end was cut by 1 base, the J end by 5 bases, with 9 bases between. CDR1 is ENHRY and CDR2 is SYGVKD in the germline V gene. The length of the CDR3 is 13 residues. The CDR3 region has the DNA TGTGCCATCAGTGAGTTTAAGGGGAACGAGCAGTACTTC. Residues: CAISEFKGNEQYF.

The rearrangement links TRBV5-1 to TRBJ2-1; 11 nucleotides align to TRBD2. With 1 base clipped from V and 7 bases from J, the junction kept 1 base outside the gene matches. The CDR3 consists of 14 residues. Germline CDR1 and CDR2: SGHRS and YFSETQ. CDR3 bases: TGCGCCAGCAGCTTGACTAGCGGGAGTAATGAGCAGTTCTTC. Residues: CASSLTSGSNEQFF.

The chain couples TRBV7-9 to TRBJ2-1; TRBD2 is a possible D gene (5 bases). The V gene's germline CDR1 is SEHNR and CDR2 FQNEAQ (reference sequence). The CDR3 runs 12 residues. Trimming left V 8 bases short and J 4 bases short, with 9 bases between. As DNA, the CDR3 is TGTGCCAGCTCAAGGACTTACAATGAGCAGTTCTTC. It encodes CASSRTYNEQFF.